This T cell receptor beta chain was sequenced for a study of breast tumors, draining lymph nodes, adjacent tissues listed by TCRdb under 2016. Context from the whole study: In breast cancer patients, the study compared the TCR beta repertoires of tumor, adjacent nontumor tissue and axillary lymph nodes. In human breast cancer, the study set out to evaluate how tumor, surrounding tissue and draining lymph node repertoires relate to one another and whether T cells may move between these sites. Summary of the overall study and its limitations: In luminal-like breast cancer, tumor and nontumor tissue repertoires resembled each other significantly more than in basal-like breast cancer. Tumor T-cell repertoires showed less diversity than lymph node repertoires and more diversity than nontumor tissue repertoires, and tumor T-cell repertoires showed preferential V and J gene usage. The data were considered consistent with the idea that most tumor T cells come from the lymph node and then expand in tumor tissue. The conclusion that tumor T cells originate in lymph nodes was presented as consistent with a hypothesis rather than as directly demonstrated.

This clonotype was detected only a few times. The antigen this receptor binds is unknown. Base qualities are not provided; no much larger clone lies one nucleotide away. Lymph node samples came from the axillary draining lymph nodes of breast cancer patients. Sequencing instrument: Illumina HiSeq 2000. Multiplex PCR amplification was used to build the TCR beta chain libraries. High-throughput sequencing was used to analyze the amplified TCR beta chain products. Starting from the raw public reads, TCRdb applied fastp trimming at Q25, assembled clones with MiXCR and retained in-frame beta chains. Rows matching on CDR3 protein sequence are summarized as one entry with the most common DNA and genes. The sample records more than 200,000 distinct CDR3 sequences, about 30% of which are singletons. The ten largest account for about 1.4% of the sample. Sequenced sample: axillary lymph node tissue. The sequence came from a female donor with breast cancer. Some clones in this sample may be carry-over from other donors' samples.

The nucleotide sequence is given as TGTGCCAGCAGCGTACCCTCAGGGGGGCCTAGGAAGACCCAGTACTTC. Translation gives CASSVPSGGPRKTQYF. The chain is made from TRBV3-1 and TRBJ2-5; possibly the D gene is TRBD1, per 7 matching bases. Per the germline V gene (reference sequence), LGHDT is the CDR1 and YNNKEL is the CDR2. Measured from the cysteine to the phenylalanine, the CDR3 is 16 residues long. Only the CDR3 part of the read is kept: 48 bases, read in frame from the first base. V is pared back by 5 bases and J by 6 bases, with 22 bases lying between the germline termini.